Shown below are 10 T cell receptor beta chains from a single sample sequenced in a study of CD8 T cells in ankylosing spondylitis. TCRdb ran MiXCR on the 5' RACE reads and lists one entry per CDR3 protein. The data contain 500,000 to 550,000 distinct CDR3 sequences, roughly 13% of them singletons. Their cognate antigens are unknown. Overall study results and limits: Seven or eight highly homologous variants formed a TCR beta motif that appeared characteristic of ankylosing spondylitis blood.

Sample: blood, either unsorted or a sorted T cell fraction (not recorded which). Receptors were obtained from a male donor with ankylosing spondylitis.

This clonotype was detected a few times. CDR3 region: CASSPRTSGAGEQFF. In DNA, the CDR3 is TGTGCCAGCAGCCCGCGGACTAGCGGGGCGGGGGAGCAGTTCTTC. The chain combines TRBV7-9 with TRBJ2-1, with 12 nucleotides matching TRBD2. The CDR3 runs to 15 residues. Per the germline V gene, CDR1 is SEHNR and CDR2 is FQNEAQ (reference sequence). With V trimmed by 5 bases and J by 10 bases, 9 bases remained unmatched.

V and J are TRBV5-1 and TRBJ2-3; 8 bases line up with TRBD1. CDR1 and CDR2 from the germline V gene are SGHRS and YFSETQ. With V trimmed by 5 bases and J by 1 base, 6 bases remained unmatched. The CDR3 covers 15 residues. The chain's CDR3 is CASRMTGQGTDTQYF. The CDR3 DNA reads TGCGCCAGCAGGATGACGGGACAGGGCACAGATACGCAGTATTTT.

The chain is built from TRBV23-1 and TRBJ1-2; D possibly corresponds to TRBD1 (6 bases). TRBV23-1 qualifies as an ORF whose function is uncertain. The CDR3 is made up of 13 amino acids. Deletions cut 7 bases from V and 4 bases from J, with 13 bases between. The CDR3 bases are TGCGCCAGCATTTCTTCAGGGGTCTATGGCTACACCTTC. This gives the protein CASISSGVYGYTF.

This clonotype turned up a few times. V gene TRBV5-1 combines with J gene TRBJ2-3; 7 nucleotides match TRBD1. The CDR3 extends over 14 amino acids. With V trimmed by 5 bases and J by 4 bases, 7 bases remained unmatched. Germline-derived CDR1 and CDR2 are SGHRS and YFSETQ. The CDR3 DNA is TGCGCCAGCAGGATAACAGGGGCCCCAGATACGCAGTATTTT. This codes for CASRITGAPDTQYF.

V gene TRBV7-9 combines with J gene TRBJ1-5; 7 positions match TRBD1. Looked up from germline, CDR1 is SEHNR and CDR2 is FQNEAQ (reference sequence). J gave up 5 bases and V 5 bases, and 9 bases lay outside the gene matches. This CDR3 spans 15 amino acids. The CDR3 loop reads CASSPGGVSDQPQHF. For the CDR3, the DNA is TGTGCCAGCAGCCCAGGGGGGGTGTCCGATCAGCCCCAGCATTTT.

This clonotype was observed a handful of times. This chain links TRBV27 with TRBJ2-1; D is perhaps TRBD1 (6 bases). The CDR3 is 19 residues long. The V gene lost 6 bases and the J gene lost 9 bases, with 33 bases spanning the gap. Germline V lookup: CDR1 MNHEY, CDR2 SMNVEV (reference sequence). The chain's CDR3 is CASSHFGPTGLGFRSEQFF. The CDR3 DNA is TGTGCCAGCAGCCATTTCGGCCCCACAGGGTTAGGTTTTCGGAGTGAGCAGTTCTTC.

This clonotype came up a few times. The V call is TRBV2, the J call TRBJ2-2; 8 nucleotides match TRBD1. The CDR3 is 16 residues long. From germline, CDR1 is SNHLY and CDR2 FYNNEI. V trimming: 9 bases; J trimming: 3 bases; junction bases outside the gene matches: 12. Here the CDR3 reads CARSPRRGHHTGELFF. The CDR3 bases are TGTGCCAGAAGTCCCCGCAGGGGGCATCACACCGGGGAGCTGTTTTTT.

The gene calls are TRBV4-2 and TRBJ1-1; D is possibly TRBD1 (5 bases). The germline CDR1 and CDR2 sequences are LGHNA and YNFKEQ. This CDR3 is built from 16 residues. With 0 bases removed from V and 0 bases from J, the gap between germline ends came to 11 bases. In nucleotides, the CDR3 is TGTGCCAGCAGCCAAGAGTGGGGCGATGTGAACACTGAAGCTTTCTTT. Its protein product is CASSQEWGDVNTEAFF.

This clonotype showed up many times. The chain combines TRBV5-1 with TRBJ2-3; the D gene is possibly TRBD1 (6 bases). CDR1 and CDR2 (germline): SGHRS, YFSETQ. The CDR3 is 14 amino acids. Trimming took 3 bases from V and 4 from J, leaving 12 bases between them. The DNA for the CDR3 is TGCGCCAGCAGCTCACAGGGAGATTCAGATACGCAGTATTTT. Amino acids: CASSSQGDSDTQYF.

This clonotype was recorded a few times. The V gene is TRBV30, the J gene TRBJ2-2; D is perhaps TRBD2 (5 bases). V lost 2 bases and J 5 bases, leaving 15 bases between the germline ends. From germline, CDR1 is GTSNPN and CDR2 SVGIG (reference sequence). The CDR3 extends over 15 amino acids. CDR3 amino acids: CAWSPREWWTGELFF. The DNA of the CDR3 is TGTGCCTGGAGTCCCCGGGAATGGTGGACCGGGGAGCTGTTTTTT.